This TCR beta chain was captured by sequencing in a study of shared clonotypes between healthy human individuals. This CDR3 region has 16 residues. The trim removed 6 bases at V and 4 bases at J, leaving 8 bases unmatched. CDR1 is KGHSH and CDR2 is LQKENI in the germline V gene. Produced via immunoSEQ multiplex PCR; TCRdb's table is partial and in-frame only. The sample lists about 1.1 million clones, roughly 77% seen once, with almost 0.9% in the top ten. The rearrangement joins TRBV18 to TRBJ2-1; 11 bases match TRBD1. The sequenced sample consisted of memory CD4+ T cells from PBMCs. The subset was: CD45RA-negative fraction. This TCR came from a man aged 18 to 29 in good health. Some clones in this sample may be carry-over from other donors' samples. The CDR3 reads CASSSDRGLVYNEQFF. CDR3 sequence (DNA): TGTGCCAGCTCCTCGGACAGGGGGCTTGTGTACAATGAGCAGTTCTTC. The full variable domain, with the rest looked up from reference TRBV18 and TRBJ2-1, is NAGVMQNPRHLVRRRGQEARLRCSPMKGHSHVYWYRQLPEEGLKFMVYLQKENIIDESGMPKERFSAEFPKEGPSILRIQQVVRGDSAAYFCASSSDRGLVYNEQFFGPGTRLTVL.